The clone carrying this T cell receptor (beta chain) was observed at least ten times. Its antigen is not identified. These data are taken from a study of neurological immune-mediated disorders. Study outcomes and limitations: The most TCR clonal expansion was seen in HTLV-1-associated myelopathy, whereas the least was seen in multiple sclerosis, below the level in healthy controls. No expanded-clone CDR3 amino acid sequence recurred across subjects, suggesting private TCR-beta repertoires.

Germline lookup yields CDR1 SGHVS and CDR2 FNYEAQ. The CDR3 is made up of 12 amino acids. Trimming removed 5 bases at V and 5 bases at J, with 9 bases between. 5'RACE employing 10-nucleotide random UMIs yielded the cDNA. Via MiXCR, TCRdb re-called the 5' RACE reads, giving one row per CDR3 protein. The sample contains 23,000 or so distinct CDR3 sequences, roughly an eighth of which appear only once. This receptor was obtained from a woman in her sixties with HTLV-1-associated myelopathy (HAM/TSP). Sequencing was done on a sample of PBMCs. The chain recombines TRBV7-6 with TRBJ2-5; unclear D gene. The CDR3 spells CASSPLGETQYF. The CDR3 DNA is TGTGCCAGCAGCCCCCTGGGGGAGACCCAGTACTTC. Using reference TRBV7-6 and TRBJ2-5 for the parts outside the CDR3, the full variable domain is GAGVSQSPRYKVTKRGQDVALRCDPISGHVSLYWYRQALGQGPEFLTYFNYEAQQDKSGLPNDRFSAERPEGSISTLTIQRTEQRDSAMYRCASSPLGETQYFGPGTRLLVL.